This TCR beta chain was sequenced in a study of T cells in Graves' hyperthyroidism and ophthalmopathy (dated 2019 in TCRdb). Context from the whole study: To identify TCR V-J signatures that set the groups apart, the researchers used a discovery cohort of roughly 100 patients, made up of 43 with Graves' ophthalmopathy and some 55 with stable Graves' hyperthyroidism. Once sampling was done, hyperthyroidism patients were given methimazole at a starting dose of 30 mg daily, whereas ophthalmopathy patients were given high-dose intravenous methylprednisolone. Thyroid tissue and blood T-cell repertoires from six Graves' hyperthyroidism patients were also compared in the study. For training and testing, the 100 or so patients in the discovery cohort were randomly divided in a 7:3 ratio. The paper reports TCR Vbeta CDR3 sequencing of fewer than 150 peripheral blood samples: approximately 41 ophthalmopathy, approximately 74 hyperthyroidism and 17 progressor patients. Prospective prediction of ophthalmopathy was tested in an independent validation cohort of 18 to 20 hyperthyroidism patients and 17 patients who later progressed to ophthalmopathy.

CDR1 and CDR2, looked up from the germline V gene, are KGHDR and SFDVKD. The cysteine opens and the phenylalanine closes a CDR3 of 12 amino acids. Solely the CDR3 DNA is kept, with 36 bases framed from the first base. A distance of 7 bases separates the germline ends of V and J, which lose 5 bases and 4 bases respectively. Graves' hyperthyroidism was defined as stable when no progression to ophthalmopathy occurred over 18 months of follow-up. Hyperthyroidism patients were newly diagnosed, had a disease duration of under 2 months, and were aged 18 to 65 years. The study excluded patients with uncontrolled infections, other autoimmune diseases, pregnancy or lactation. Diagnoses were established on the basis of clinical symptoms, serum thyroxine and TRAb, thyroid ultrasound, and orbital computed tomography. Trizol reagent was used to extract total RNA, and RNA quality was then checked on an Agilent 2100 Bioanalyzer.

This clonotype was recorded many times. The antigen it recognizes is unknown. Qualities for individual bases were not recorded, and no much larger clone is one base off. Broad study findings and their caveats: Ophthalmopathy was separated from stable hyperthyroidism by a 13 V-J signature model, with approximately 89% sensitivity and 81% to 82% specificity obtained in cross-validation and 80%/75% obtained in testing. In validation, the model predicted progression to ophthalmopathy a median of roughly six months before onset, with roughly 70% sensitivity and roughly 72% specificity. Sample size was not statistically predetermined, and blinding of investigators to group allocation was not performed. Blood samples also contained most of the expanded thyroid clonotypes (frequency above 0.001), which suggests that blood repertoires may reflect thyroid immune responses.

The TCR beta CDR3 regions were amplified from the RNA transcripts. The TCR CDR3 was subjected to a first round of RT-PCR using the HTBI primer set and the Qiagen OneStep RT-PCR kit. The libraries were constructed in a second round of multiplex PCR and then size-selected and purified. Sequencing of the libraries was done on an Illumina HiSeq2000 using paired-end 100 bp reads. In the paper's pipeline: SOAPnuke was used to process the raw data, with reads discarded if the reads contained adapters or uncalled bases, had a mean Phred below 15, or lacked an exact constant-primer or identifier match. High-quality paired reads were merged using COPE v1.2.5, and each unique nucleotide sequence was defined as a clonotype. Clonotypes were aligned to IMGT TRBV, TRBD and TRBJ reference segments using MiTCR v1.1. The analysis was restricted to V-J combinations with a frequency above 0.0001, which together covered 99% to 99.2% of the repertoires. The TCS score was defined as the ratio of F50 (clonal expansion) to E x V (chaos), calculated using BLOSUM62-based TCRdist between CDR3 peptides within each V-J. Welch's t-statistics and random forest reduced roughly 500 V-J features to 13, which were used in a naive Bayes classifier (R e1071). Thyroid-blood repertoire similarity was quantified with the Morisita-Horn index. The public reads were quality trimmed at Q25 with fastp and then assembled into clones with MiXCR by TCRdb, keeping productive beta chains. A single entry per CDR3 protein holds the most common genes and DNA from its merged rows. TCRdb's processing, not the study's, gives the V and J calls here. This sample comprises about 540,000 distinct CDR3 sequences, more than 45% of them detected only once. More than 7% of the sample goes to the ten largest clones.

Specimen: peripheral blood or thyroid tissue (not recorded which). The chain couples TRBV24-1 to TRBJ1-2; matching of 6 bases hints at TRBD1 as the D gene. The origin of this receptor is a young woman with Graves' hyperthyroidism. The nucleotide sequence reads as follows: TGTGCCACCAGTGGAGGGGGCTATGGCTACACCTTC. It is translated as CATSGGGYGYTF.